The clone carrying this T cell receptor beta chain was seen a handful of times. The data belong to a study of T-cell memory formation after mild COVID-19. MiXCR was run by TCRdb on the 5' RACE reads, yielding one entry per CDR3 protein. Of under 150,000 distinct CDR3 sequences in the sample, about a sixth were seen once. Losses at the gene ends were 2 bases for V and 3 bases for J; bases not matched to a gene: 8. The CDR3 has 17 residues. Germline CDR1 SGHDT, CDR2 YYEEEE. This clonotype was sampled from an adult woman who had mild COVID-19 (a few samples of this study predate the infection). Cell type and time point are not known. The chain uses TRBV5-6 and TRBJ1-6; 7 nucleotides agree with TRBD1. Source material: PBMCs or a T cell subset sorted from them (not recorded which). The DNA of the CDR3 is TGTGCCAGCAGCTTCGGGACCTGGGACAGCTATAATTCACCCCTCCACTTT. It yields the protein CASSFGTWDSYNSPLHF.